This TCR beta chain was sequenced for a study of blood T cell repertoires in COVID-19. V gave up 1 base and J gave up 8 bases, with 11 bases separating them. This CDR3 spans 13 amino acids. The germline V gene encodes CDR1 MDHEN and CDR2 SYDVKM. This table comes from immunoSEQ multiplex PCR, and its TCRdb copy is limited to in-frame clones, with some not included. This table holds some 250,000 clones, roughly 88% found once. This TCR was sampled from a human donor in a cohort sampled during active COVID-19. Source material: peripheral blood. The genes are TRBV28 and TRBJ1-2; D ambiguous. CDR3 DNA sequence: TGTGCCAGCAGTTTATTCGACAAATCGGGCTACACCTTC. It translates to CASSLFDKSGYTF.